A selection of T cell receptor beta chains follows, all from one sample in a study of CD8 T cells in ankylosing spondylitis. TCRdb redid the calling of the 5' RACE reads with MiXCR, one entry per CDR3 protein. The sample includes about 400,000 distinct CDR3 sequences, roughly 22% of them seen just once. Sequencing input: blood, either unsorted or a sorted T cell fraction (not recorded which). The receptors here all came from a male donor with ankylosing spondylitis or in good health (not recorded which). Both conserved end residues are part of each CDR3. A D gene is named only where the DNA matches it firmly. Clone size appears in some rows only: once, few, many, or a class for an expanded clone.

>TRBD2|TRBV6-2/TRBV6-3|TRBJ2-7|.
CASSYRPGTSGGYEQYF
TGTGCCAGCAGTTACCGACCCGGGACTAGCGGGGGCTACGAGCAGTACTTC
>TRBD2|TRBV20-1|TRBJ2-7|.
CSARDLAGIWEQYF
TGCAGTGCTAGAGATTTAGCGGGGATCTGGGAGCAGTACTTC
>.|TRBV4-1|TRBJ2-5|few
CASSQDWGAGETQYF
TGCGCCAGCAGCCAAGATTGGGGGGCCGGGGAGACCCAGTACTTC
>TRBD2|TRBV12-3/TRBV12-4|TRBJ2-1|.
CASRPGLAGGPYNEQFF
TGTGCCAGCAGACCGGGACTAGCGGGGGGACCCTACAATGAGCAGTTCTTC
>.|TRBV20-1|TRBJ2-2|.
CSARALGNTGELFF
TGCAGTGCTAGAGCACTAGGGAACACCGGGGAGCTGTTTTTT
>TRBD1|TRBV7-7|TRBJ2-7|few
CASSLGDRGTYEQYF
TGTGCCAGCAGCTTAGGCGACAGGGGGACCTACGAGCAGTACTTC
>.|TRBV4-1|TRBJ1-5|few
CASSQGDSNQPQHF
TGCGCCAGCAGCCAAGGGGACAGCAATCAGCCCCAGCATTTT
>.|TRBV5-6|TRBJ2-5|few
CASSFPISGAQETQYF
TGTGCCAGCAGCTTCCCGATATCGGGAGCTCAAGAGACCCAGTACTTC
>TRBD2|TRBV2|TRBJ2-4|.
CAISPGLAGAVAKNIQYF
TGTGCCATCAGTCCCGGACTAGCGGGGGCGGTAGCCAAAAACATTCAGTACTTC
>.|TRBV12-3/TRBV12-4|TRBJ2-7|.
CASSLTGPDEQYF
TGTGCCAGCAGCCTTACGGGGCCGGACGAGCAGTACTTC
>.|TRBV2|TRBJ2-7|few
CASSESYRVSSYEQYF
TGTGCCAGCAGTGAGAGTTATAGGGTGAGCTCCTACGAGCAGTACTTC
>TRBD2|TRBV20-1|TRBJ2-7|few
CSARDRGLAVPEQYF
TGCAGTGCTAGAGATCGGGGACTAGCGGTTCCCGAGCAGTACTTC
>.|TRBV29-1|TRBJ2-7|.
CSVDQGSSYEQYF
TGCAGCGTTGATCAGGGGAGCTCCTACGAGCAGTACTTC
>.|TRBV20-1|TRBJ2-7|.
CSARDLTGAYEQYF
TGCAGTGCTAGAGATCTAACGGGGGCCTACGAGCAGTACTTC
>.|TRBV29-1|TRBJ2-7|.
CSVETGYEQYF
TGCAGCGTTGAAACGGGATACGAGCAGTACTTC
>.|TRBV5-6|TRBJ2-7|few
CASSFNPYEQYF
TGTGCCAGCAGCTTCAACCCCTACGAGCAGTACTTC
>.|TRBV7-9|TRBJ2-1|many
CASSAQFDNEQFF
TGTGCCAGCAGCGCACAATTCGACAATGAGCAGTTCTTC
>TRBD1|TRBV20-1|TRBJ1-5|.
CSARTGGENQPQHF
TGCAGTGCTAGAACAGGGGGGGAAAATCAGCCCCAGCATTTT
>TRBD2|TRBV11-2|TRBJ2-5|.
CASSSTSGVYF
TGTGCCAGCAGCAGCACTAGCGGGGTATACTTC
>.|TRBV7-3|TRBJ2-5|few
CASTPAGPPQETQYF
TGTGCCAGCACCCCTGCGGGCCCCCCACAAGAGACCCAGTACTTC
>TRBD2|TRBV7-8|TRBJ2-5|.
CASSLGPLAGWETQYF
TGTGCCAGCAGCTTAGGTCCACTAGCGGGGTGGGAGACCCAGTACTTC
>TRBD2|TRBV18|TRBJ2-1|few
CASSPVGEGDNEQFF
TGTGCCAGCTCACCAGTTGGGGAGGGAGACAATGAGCAGTTCTTC
>.|TRBV15|TRBJ1-2|.
CATRMPGKGPYGYTF
TGTGCCACCAGGATGCCAGGGAAGGGACCATATGGCTACACCTTC
>TRBD1|TRBV7-9|TRBJ2-2|few
CASRQGAGELFF
TGTGCCAGCCGCCAGGGGGCCGGGGAGCTGTTTTTT
>.|TRBV12-3/TRBV12-4|TRBJ2-2|many
CASSLSASLAGELFF
TGTGCCAGCAGTTTATCGGCATCTCTGGCCGGGGAGCTGTTTTTT
>TRBD1|TRBV28|TRBJ2-7|few
CASSPGTGGALWSYEQYF
TGTGCCAGCAGTCCTGGGACAGGGGGCGCGTTATGGTCCTACGAGCAGTACTTC
>.|TRBV25-1|TRBJ2-2|few
CASRPGAGELFF
TGTGCCAGCAGACCCGGGGCCGGGGAGCTGTTTTTT
>.|TRBV5-1|TRBJ2-1|.
CASSQEDGAYNEQFF
TGCGCCAGCTCCCAAGAGGACGGAGCCTACAATGAGCAGTTCTTC
>.|TRBV6-1|TRBJ1-5|.
CASRPSGVLPQHF
TGTGCCAGCAGACCCTCGGGGGTATTGCCCCAGCATTTT
>.|TRBV20-1|TRBJ2-7|.
CSARWDQGILYEQYF
TGCAGTGCTAGGTGGGACCAGGGTATACTCTACGAGCAGTACTTC
>.|TRBV12-3/TRBV12-4|TRBJ2-5|.
CASSPSVGSVLETQYF
TGTGCCAGCAGCCCCTCCGTGGGCAGCGTCCTCGAGACCCAGTACTTC
>.|TRBV5-1|TRBJ2-5|few
CASKFGTSKETQYF
TGCGCCAGCAAGTTTGGGACCTCGAAGGAGACCCAGTACTTC
>.|TRBV28|TRBJ2-2|few
CASSNRGKPGELFFF
.
>TRBD2|TRBV11-1|TRBJ2-1|few
CASSTTGTSGGHYNEQFF
TGTGCCAGCAGCACCACCGGGACTAGCGGGGGGCACTACAATGAGCAGTTCTTC
>TRBD1|TRBV9|TRBJ2-1|few
CASSPGQTISYNEQFF
TGTGCCAGCAGCCCGGGACAGACTATCTCCTACAATGAGCAGTTCTTC
>TRBD2|TRBV12-3/TRBV12-4|TRBJ2-7|few
CASRSSGGPYEQYF
TGTGCCAGCAGGTCTAGCGGGGGGCCCTACGAGCAGTACTTC
>.|TRBV20-1|TRBJ2-7|many
CSAERGVEQYF
TGCAGTGCCGAAAGGGGGGTCGAGCAGTACTTC
>.|TRBV3-1|TRBJ2-7|few
CASSQLVGYEQYF
TGTGCCAGCAGCCAACTAGTGGGCTACGAGCAGTACTTC
>.|TRBV12-3/TRBV12-4|TRBJ2-2|.
CASTLWVTGELFF
TGTGCCAGCACCCTGTGGGTCACCGGGGAGCTGTTTTTT
>.|TRBV7-6|TRBJ2-1|once
CASSLHSGSSTFF
TGTGCCAGCAGCTTGCACTCCGGGTCCTCGACGTTCTTC
>.|TRBV20-1|TRBJ2-6|.
CSARAGQFSGANVLTF
TGCAGTGCTAGAGCCGGACAGTTCTCTGGGGCCAACGTCCTGACTTTC